One and the same sample provided the 3 T cell receptor beta chains below, sequenced in a study of response to subunit inactivated influenza vaccine listed by TCRdb under 2018. The method was RT-PCR. This sample was sequenced with an Illumina HiSeq 2500. TCRdb passed the public sequencing reads through fastp at Q25 and MiXCR, retaining productive beta sequences. Rows merge per CDR3 protein into single entries with the most common DNA and genes. This sample is represented by about 540,000 distinct CDR3 sequences; 20% to 25% of them were singletons. The biggest ten clones account for around 2.8% of the sample. The same specimen was also included in a second study, on T cells expressing NK-cell markers. The second investigation adds: The TCR beta cDNA libraries were made using 5'RACE template switching, a step that added both a universal primer site and unique molecular identifiers.

The sample was CD4+ T cells sorted from PBMCs, taken about 11 days after vaccination. Every receptor here comes from a man between 45 and 60 years old who received an inactivated influenza vaccine. Donor details come from another sample of the same person, matched by shared clones.

V and J are TRBV4-1 and TRBJ2-4; D may be TRBD1 (7 bases). CDR3 length equals 15 residues. CDR1 is MGHRA, CDR2 YSYEKL, per germline. Trimming cost V 0 bases and J 9 bases, with 15 bases left between them. This CDR3 reads CASSQDSWQGGIQYF. For the CDR3, the DNA is TGCGCCAGCAGCCAAGATTCATGGCAGGGGGGCATTCAGTACTTC.

Only a few counts were recorded for this clonotype. The V gene is TRBV29-1, the J gene TRBJ2-3; 10 bases are shared with TRBD1. Germline assignment: CDR1 SQVTM and CDR2 ANQGSEA. The CDR3 is 16 residues long. V was clipped by 7 bases and J by 3 bases; unmatched bases: 13. In DNA, the CDR3 is TGCAGCGCCAAAGGGTCGGGACAGGGGAGTACAGATACGCAGTATTTT. Translation gives CSAKGSGQGSTDTQYF.

There are many counts of this clonotype. The chain employs TRBV6-6 and TRBJ2-1; 8 bases are a match to TRBD2. Germline V gene data show CDR1 as MNHNY and CDR2 as SVGAGI (reference sequence). The CDR3 runs 14 residues. Losses at the gene ends were 2 bases for V and 9 bases for J; bases not matched to a gene: 6. CDR3 DNA sequence: TGTGCCAGCAGTTACGGCGGGGGGTTAAGTGAGCAGTTCTTC. Translated, it gives CASSYGGGLSEQFF.